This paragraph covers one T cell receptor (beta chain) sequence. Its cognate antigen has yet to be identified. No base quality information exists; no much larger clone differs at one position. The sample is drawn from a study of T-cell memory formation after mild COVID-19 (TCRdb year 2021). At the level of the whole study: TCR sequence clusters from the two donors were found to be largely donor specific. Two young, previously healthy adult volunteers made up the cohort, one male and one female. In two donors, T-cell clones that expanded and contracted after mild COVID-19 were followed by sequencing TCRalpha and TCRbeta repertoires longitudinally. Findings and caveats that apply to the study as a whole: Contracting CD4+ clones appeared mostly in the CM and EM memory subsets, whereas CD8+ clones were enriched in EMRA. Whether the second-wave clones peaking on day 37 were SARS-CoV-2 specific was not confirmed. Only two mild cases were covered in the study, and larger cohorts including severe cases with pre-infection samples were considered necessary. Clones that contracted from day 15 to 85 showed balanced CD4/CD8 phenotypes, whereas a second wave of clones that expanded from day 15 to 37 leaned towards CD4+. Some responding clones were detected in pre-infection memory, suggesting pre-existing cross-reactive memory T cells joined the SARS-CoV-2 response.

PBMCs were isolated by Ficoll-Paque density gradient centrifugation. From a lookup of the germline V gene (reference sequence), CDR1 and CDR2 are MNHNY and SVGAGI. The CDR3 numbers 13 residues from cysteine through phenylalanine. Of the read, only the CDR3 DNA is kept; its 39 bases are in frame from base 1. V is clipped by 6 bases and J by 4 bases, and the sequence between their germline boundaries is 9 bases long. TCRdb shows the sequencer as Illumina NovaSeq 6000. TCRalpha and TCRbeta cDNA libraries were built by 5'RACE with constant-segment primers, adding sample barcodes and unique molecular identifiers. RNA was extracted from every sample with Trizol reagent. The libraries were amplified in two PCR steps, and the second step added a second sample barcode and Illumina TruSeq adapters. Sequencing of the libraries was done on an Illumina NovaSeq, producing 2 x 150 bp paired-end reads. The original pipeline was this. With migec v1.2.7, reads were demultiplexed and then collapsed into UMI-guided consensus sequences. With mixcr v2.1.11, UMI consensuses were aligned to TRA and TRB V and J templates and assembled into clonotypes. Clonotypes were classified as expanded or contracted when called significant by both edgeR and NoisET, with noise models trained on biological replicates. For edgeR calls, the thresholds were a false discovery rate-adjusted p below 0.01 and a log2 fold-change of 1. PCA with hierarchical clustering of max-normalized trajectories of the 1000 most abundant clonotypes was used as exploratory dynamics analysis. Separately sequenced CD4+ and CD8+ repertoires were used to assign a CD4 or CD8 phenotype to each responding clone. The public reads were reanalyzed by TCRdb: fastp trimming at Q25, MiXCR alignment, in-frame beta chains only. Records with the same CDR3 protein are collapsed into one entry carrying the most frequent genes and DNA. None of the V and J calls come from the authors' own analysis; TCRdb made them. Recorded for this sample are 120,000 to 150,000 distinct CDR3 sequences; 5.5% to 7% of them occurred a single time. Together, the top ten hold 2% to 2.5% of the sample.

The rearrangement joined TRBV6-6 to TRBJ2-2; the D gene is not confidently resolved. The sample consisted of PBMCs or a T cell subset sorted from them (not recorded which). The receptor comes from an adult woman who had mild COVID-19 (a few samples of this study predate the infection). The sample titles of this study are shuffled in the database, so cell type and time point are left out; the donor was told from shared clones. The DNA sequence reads TGTGCCAGCAGCCAAATCGCCACCGGGGAGCTGTTTTTT. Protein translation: CASSQIATGELFF.